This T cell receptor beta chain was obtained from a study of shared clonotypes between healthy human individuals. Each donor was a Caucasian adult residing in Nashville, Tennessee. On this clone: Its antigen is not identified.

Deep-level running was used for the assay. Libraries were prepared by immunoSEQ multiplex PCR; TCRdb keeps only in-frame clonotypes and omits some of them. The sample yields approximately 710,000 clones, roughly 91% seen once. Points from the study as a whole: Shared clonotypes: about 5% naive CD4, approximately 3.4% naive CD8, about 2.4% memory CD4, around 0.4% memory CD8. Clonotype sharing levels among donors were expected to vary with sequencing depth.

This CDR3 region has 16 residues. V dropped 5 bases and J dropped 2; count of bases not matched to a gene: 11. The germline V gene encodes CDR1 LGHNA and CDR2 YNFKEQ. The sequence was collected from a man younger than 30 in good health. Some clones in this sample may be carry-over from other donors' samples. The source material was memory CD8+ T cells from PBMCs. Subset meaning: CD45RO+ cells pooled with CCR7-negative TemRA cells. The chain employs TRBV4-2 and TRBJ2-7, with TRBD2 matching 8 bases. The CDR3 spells CASSNPTGGRAYEQYF. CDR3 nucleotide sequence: TGTGCCAGCAGCAACCCCACGGGGGGGAGGGCCTACGAGCAGTACTTC.